This T cell receptor (beta chain) originates from a study of CD8 T cells in ankylosing spondylitis (dated by TCRdb to about 2017). For context, the study as a whole: To find TCR variants linked to disease, the study profiled T cell receptor beta repertoires in ankylosing spondylitis patients and healthy donors. Samples of peripheral blood were taken, and for ankylosing spondylitis patients, synovial fluid was collected as well. The whole study cohort included over 85 healthy donors and under 30 ankylosing spondylitis patients.

Including cysteine and phenylalanine, the CDR3 has 15 amino acids. Only the CDR3 part of the read is kept: 45 bases, read in frame from the first base. The germline V gene provides CDR1 SGHAT and CDR2 FQNNGV. Germline trimming: 7 bases from V, 5 bases from J; junction bases outside gene matches: 9. The data were produced on an Illumina HiSeq 2500. Quantitative 5'-RACE with molecular barcodes was used to prepare TCR beta libraries. Under the source paper's analysis protocol: A new computational method based on a probabilistic model of VDJ rearrangement was used to identify disease-linked TCR variants. TCRdb reworked the public reads: Q25 trimming with fastp, MiXCR clone assembly, productive beta chains retained. Every CDR3 protein is listed once, alongside the most common genes and DNA of its rows. Clone size and V and J calls follow TCRdb, not the original study. This sample is represented by 300,000 to 350,000 distinct CDR3 sequences; less than 25% of them were singletons. Together, the top ten hold under 4% of the sample.

To note about this clonotype: Its antigen specificity is not known. Qualities for individual bases were not recorded, and no much larger clone is one base off.

Points the paper makes about the study in general: Some TCR beta motif variants had previously been reported in synovial fluid and blood of reactive arthritis patients, which suggested common disease-initiation mechanisms. The disease-linked clones showed a CD8+ phenotype and occurred at relatively low frequencies in peripheral blood. A TCR beta motif of several highly homologous amino acid variants appeared characteristic of blood from ankylosing spondylitis patients. Significant enrichment of the disease-linked clones was reported in matched synovial fluid samples from ankylosing spondylitis patients.

What was sequenced was blood, either unsorted or a sorted T cell fraction (not recorded which). The receptor was isolated from a female donor with ankylosing spondylitis or in good health (not recorded which). The sequence joins TRBV11-2 to TRBJ2-2, with TRBD2 matching 8 junction bases. In nucleotide form, the sequence is TGTGCCAGCAACCTCGACGGCGGGGGGACCGGGGAGCTGTTTTTT. It is translated as CASNLDGGGTGELFF.